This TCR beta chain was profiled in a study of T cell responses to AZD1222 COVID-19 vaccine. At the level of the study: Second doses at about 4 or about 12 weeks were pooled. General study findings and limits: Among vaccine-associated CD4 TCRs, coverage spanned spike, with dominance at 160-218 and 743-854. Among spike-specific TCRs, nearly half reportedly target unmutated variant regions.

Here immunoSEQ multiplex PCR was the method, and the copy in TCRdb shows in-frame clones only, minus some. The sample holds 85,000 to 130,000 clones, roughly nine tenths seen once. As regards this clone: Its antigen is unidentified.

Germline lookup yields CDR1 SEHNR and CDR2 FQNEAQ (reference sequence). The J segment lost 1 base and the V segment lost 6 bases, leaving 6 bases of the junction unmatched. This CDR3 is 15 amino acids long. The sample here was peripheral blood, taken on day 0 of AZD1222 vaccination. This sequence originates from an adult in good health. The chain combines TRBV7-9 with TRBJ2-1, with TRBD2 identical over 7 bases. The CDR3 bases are TGTGCCAGCAGTGCAGTGGGGGGGTCCTACAATGAGCAGTTCTTC. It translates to CASSAVGGSYNEQFF. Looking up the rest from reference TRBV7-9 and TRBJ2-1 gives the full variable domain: DTGVSQNPRHKITKRGQNVTFRCDPISEHNRLYWYRQTLGQGPEFLTYFQNEAQLEKSRLLSDRFSAERPKGSFSTLEIQRTEQGDSAMYLCASSAVGGSYNEQFFGPGTRLTVL.